A single T cell receptor (beta chain) is shown here with its context. These data are taken from a study of T cells after somatic rescue of genetic block. CDR1 is MGHRA and CDR2 is YSYEKL in the germline V gene. V dropped 3 bases and J dropped 4; count of bases not matched to a gene: 4. This CDR3 has 15 residues. Method: immunoSEQ multiplex PCR; TCRdb's copy keeps in-frame clones and lacks some. The sample includes approximately 58,000 clones, about 96% of them seen just once. The V and J genes are TRBV4-1 and TRBJ1-5, with 9 bases lining up with TRBD1. The sequence was collected from a child under three years old. Sequencing was done on a sample of peripheral blood mononuclear cells (PBMCs). CDR3 coding DNA: TGCGCCAGCAGCCATGGGACAGGGCCAAATCAGCCCCAGCATTTT. Protein sequence: CASSHGTGPNQPQHF.